This T cell receptor (beta chain) originates from a study of long-term antiretroviral therapy in people with HIV. The V gene's germline CDR1 is SEHNR and CDR2 FQNEAQ (reference sequence). Trimming removed 1 base from V and 6 bases from J, with 6 bases in between. This CDR3 has 12 amino acids. The sample holds a few counts of this clone. The authors ran the immunoSEQ assay, v3.0, at survey level. Only in-frame clones appear in the TCRdb table, and some are missing; sequencing was by immunoSEQ multiplex PCR. The sample has over 30,000 clones; around 79% are singletons. The specimen comprised unsorted PBMCs, sampled 1.9 years after starting antiretroviral therapy. This TCR came from a man younger than 35 with HIV. The V and J genes are TRBV7-9 and TRBJ1-2; a possible D gene is TRBD1 (5 bases). The CDR3 bases are TGTGCCAGCAGCTTAGAGGGGAATGGCTACACCTTC. Translation gives CASSLEGNGYTF.